What follows is one TCR beta chain and its context. In replicate PCRs of sorted subsets, 150 to 200 ng DNA, about 29,000 T cell genomes, was used. Generated by immunoSEQ multiplex PCR, the TCRdb table keeps only in-frame clones and is missing some. The sample comprises about 1 million clones, about 75% of which are singletons, and about 1.4% rests with the top ten. The source of the sample is a study of shared clonotypes between healthy human individuals. Background on the study: CD4 naive cells filled three plates per donor, CD4 memory three, CD8 naive two and CD8 memory one.

Losses at the gene ends were 0 bases for V and 0 bases for J; bases not matched to a gene: 2. The germline gives CDR1 SGHRS, CDR2 YFSETQ. The CDR3 has 16 amino acids. The chain has TRBV5-1 and TRBJ2-3; 9 bases agree with TRBD1. Sequences were obtained from memory CD4+ T cells sorted from blood. Documented subset: CD45RA-negative fraction. This TCR was recovered from a young man in good health. For the CDR3, the DNA is TGCGCCAGCAGCTTGGAAGGACAGGGGAGCACAGATACGCAGTATTTT. Protein product: CASSLEGQGSTDTQYF.